A single sample is the source of the 13 T cell receptor beta chains below, sequenced in a study of Ad26.COV2.S vaccination and SARS-CoV-2 variants. Treatment: roughly 19 received Ad26.COV2.S at low or high dose, single or two shots; about 5 received placebo; per-sample allocation not given. Samples analyzed were those drawn on day 63 after the first vaccine or placebo injection. The data were produced by immunoSEQ multiplex PCR, yet TCRdb's version contains in-frame clones alone and is incomplete. Here the sample spans 350,000 to 550,000 clones, 80% to 90% being singletons. The sequenced sample was peripheral blood, obtained in a trial of Ad26.COV2.S vaccine versus placebo. Receptors were obtained from a person aged 18 to 65 who received the Ad26.COV2.S COVID-19 vaccine or a placebo.

The chain joins TRBV19 to TRBJ2-1; TRBD2 matches at 7 bases. Germline CDR1 and CDR2: LNHDA and SQIVND (reference sequence). V was clipped by 3 bases and J by 8 bases; unmatched bases: 7. CDR3 length equals 14 residues. CDR3 in DNA: TGTGCCAGTAGTATGGCGGGAGTAACCCATGAGCAGTTCTTC. Translation gives CASSMAGVTHEQFF.

This clone was counted once. The rearrangement uses TRBV18 and TRBJ1-1; D is uncertain. The ends were cut back, 4 bases at V and 2 bases at J, with 8 bases in the middle. Germline loops: CDR1 KGHSH, CDR2 LQKENI. The CDR3 extends over 13 amino acids. CDR3 sequence reads: CASSQGVNTEAFF. Here the CDR3 DNA reads TGTGCCAGCTCACAGGGAGTCAACACTGAAGCTTTCTTT.

Comments on this clone: Being one base from a much bigger clone, this may be a read error. This chain connects TRBV6-1 to TRBJ1-1; 8 nucleotides align to TRBD1. CDR3 length: 15 amino acids. The germline CDR1 and CDR2 sequences are MNHNS and SASEGT. This chain's CDR3 is CTSSETGGGATEAFF. As DNA, the CDR3 is TGTACCAGCAGTGAAACAGGGGGAGGGGCCACTGAAGCTTTCTTT.

This chain links TRBV27 with TRBJ2-1; D is possibly TRBD2 (5 bases). The CDR3 consists of 15 residues. Germline V gene data show CDR1 as MNHEY and CDR2 as SMNVEV (reference sequence). Trimming stripped 8 bases from V and 5 bases from J, with 19 bases between. The CDR3 sequence: CASRIGLEGNNEQFF. The CDR3 coding sequence is TGTGCCAGCCGAATAGGGCTAGAGGGCAACAATGAGCAGTTCTTC.

The chain uses TRBV3-1 (or the pseudogene TRBV3-2) and TRBJ2-1, with a tentative D call TRBD2 (6 bases). CDR1 is LGHDT, CDR2 YNNKEL, per germline (reference sequence). This CDR3 comprises 13 residues. The V end lost 1 base, the J end lost 6 bases, and 7 bases lay between the germline ends. The CDR3 coding sequence is TGTGCCAGCAGCCAAGGCGGGGCCAATGAGCAGTTCTTC. Translation gives CASSQGGANEQFF.

V gene TRBV5-1 combines with J gene TRBJ2-3; D is unclear. CDR1 SGHRS and CDR2 YFSETQ come from the germline V gene. This CDR3 comprises 12 residues. The V end lost 6 bases, the J end lost 4 bases, and 9 bases lay between the germline ends. CDR3 bases: TGCGCCAGCACCCCTGGGGCAGATACGCAGTATTTT. Protein: CASTPGADTQYF.

This clone was detected once. This chain links TRBV6-5 with TRBJ1-3; D not resolved. Germline CDR1 is MNHEY and CDR2 is SVGAGI. The V and J ends lost 0 bases and 4 bases respectively, with 13 bases between them. This CDR3 has 16 amino acids. CDR3 sequence (DNA): TGTGCCAGCAGTTACTCGAAGGCATCGGTGGGAAACACCATATATTTT. Protein product: CASSYSKASVGNTIYF.

The chain combines TRBV30 with TRBJ2-4; D is unresolved. The CDR3 covers 12 residues. Germline CDR1 is GTSNPN and CDR2 is SVGIG (reference sequence). The V and J ends lost 0 bases and 6 bases respectively, with 6 bases between them. In DNA form, the CDR3 reads TGTGCCTGGAGTGTGGGGTTAAACATTCAGTACTTC. It is translated as CAWSVGLNIQYF.

The sample holds one count of this clone. The rearrangement joins TRBV24-1 to TRBJ2-1; D ambiguous. Trimming took 7 bases from V and 4 from J, leaving 7 bases between them. This CDR3 comprises 12 residues. Germline assignment: CDR1 KGHDR and CDR2 SFDVKD. The CDR3 region has the DNA TGTGCCACCAGGGACCCTTACAATGAGCAGTTCTTC. It translates to CATRDPYNEQFF.

The rearrangement joins TRBV7-2 to TRBJ2-4; D possibly matches TRBD1 or TRBD2 (6 bases each). The CDR3 spans 16 residues. Germline V gene data show CDR1 as SGHTA and CDR2 as FQGNSA. V shed 5 bases and J shed 6 bases, with 20 bases lying between them. The DNA of the CDR3 is TGTGCCAGCAGCGCCCGGAGGGGGGAAGCCCTAAACATTCAGTACTTC. It yields the protein CASSARRGEALNIQYF.

Only one count was recorded for this clone. This chain uses TRBV7-9 with TRBJ1-5, with unresolved D. The germline V gene encodes CDR1 SEHNR and CDR2 FQNEAQ (reference sequence). V gave up 6 bases and J gave up 1 base, with 4 bases separating them. The CDR3 runs 12 residues. The CDR3 coding sequence is TGTGCCAGCAGTACCAGCAATCAGCCCCAGCATTTT. The encoded protein is CASSTSNQPQHF.

This chain uses TRBV18 with TRBJ2-5; TRBD2 is a possible D gene (5 bases). The V gene's germline CDR1 is KGHSH and CDR2 LQKENI. CDR3 size: 16 residues. V lost 3 bases to trimming and J lost 4 bases, with 18 bases between them. The CDR3 loop reads CASSPPGGGLIETQYF. The CDR3, as DNA: TGTGCCAGCTCACCGCCGGGTGGCGGGTTAATAGAGACCCAGTACTTC.

The CDR3 DNA reads TGCAGTGCTAGTGCCGGGTTTATTCAGCCCCAGCATTTT. Encoded protein: CSASAGFIQPQHF. This sequence joins TRBV20-1 and TRBJ1-5; D not resolved. Trimming took off 3 bases at V and 6 bases at J, with 12 bases between the two ends. Looked up from germline, CDR1 is DFQATT and CDR2 is SNEGSKA (reference sequence). This CDR3 region has 13 residues.